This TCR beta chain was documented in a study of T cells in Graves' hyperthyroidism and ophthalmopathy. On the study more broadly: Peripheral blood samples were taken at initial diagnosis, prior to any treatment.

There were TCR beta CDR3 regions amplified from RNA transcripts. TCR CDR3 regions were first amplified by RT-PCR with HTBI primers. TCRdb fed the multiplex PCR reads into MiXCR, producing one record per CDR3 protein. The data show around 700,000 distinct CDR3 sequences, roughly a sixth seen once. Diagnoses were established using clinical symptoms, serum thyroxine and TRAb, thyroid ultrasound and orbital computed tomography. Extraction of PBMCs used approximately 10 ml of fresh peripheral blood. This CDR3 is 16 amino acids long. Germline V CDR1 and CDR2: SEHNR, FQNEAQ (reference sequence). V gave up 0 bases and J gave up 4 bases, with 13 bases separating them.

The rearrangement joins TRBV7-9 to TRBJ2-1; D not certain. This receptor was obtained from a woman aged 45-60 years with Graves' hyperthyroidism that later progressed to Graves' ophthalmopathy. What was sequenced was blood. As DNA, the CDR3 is TGTGCCAGCAGCTTAGCTGCGACGATCGGGTACAATGAGCAGTTCTTC. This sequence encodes CASSLAATIGYNEQFF.